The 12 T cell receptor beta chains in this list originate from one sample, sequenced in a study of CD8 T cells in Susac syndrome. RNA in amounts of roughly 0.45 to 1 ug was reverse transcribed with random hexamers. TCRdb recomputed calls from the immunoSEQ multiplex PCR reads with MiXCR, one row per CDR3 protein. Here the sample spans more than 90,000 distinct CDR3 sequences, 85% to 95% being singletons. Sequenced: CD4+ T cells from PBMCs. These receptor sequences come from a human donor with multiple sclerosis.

The CDR3 DNA sequence: TGCAGTGCTAGTATCAGGGGACTCGCCTCTGGGGCCAACGTCCTGACTTTC. Its translation is CSASIRGLASGANVLTF. The chain has TRBV20-1 and TRBJ2-6; either TRBD1 or TRBD2 may fit D (6 bases each). Germline CDR1 is DFQATT and CDR2 is SNEGSKA (reference sequence). Trimming cost V 3 bases and J 0 bases, with 15 bases left between them. The CDR3 spans 17 residues.

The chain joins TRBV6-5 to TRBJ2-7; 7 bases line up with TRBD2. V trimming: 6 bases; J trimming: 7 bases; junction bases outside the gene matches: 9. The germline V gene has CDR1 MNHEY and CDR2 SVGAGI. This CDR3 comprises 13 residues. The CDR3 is CASSPPHGGEQYF. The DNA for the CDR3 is TGTGCCAGCAGCCCTCCTCACGGGGGGGAGCAGTACTTC.

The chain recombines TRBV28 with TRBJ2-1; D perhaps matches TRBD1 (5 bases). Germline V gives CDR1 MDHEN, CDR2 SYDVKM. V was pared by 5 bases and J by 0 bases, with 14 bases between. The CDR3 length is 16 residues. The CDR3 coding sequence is TGTGCCAGCAGTGGGGTTGGGGCCGGCTCCTACAATGAGCAGTTCTTC. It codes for CASSGVGAGSYNEQFF.

The CDR3 nucleotides read TGCAGTGCTGAAGTTAGGGCCTATGGCTACACCTTC. Protein: CSAEVRAYGYTF. The V call is TRBV20-1, the J call TRBJ1-2; no clear D gene. Trimming pared 5 bases from V and 4 bases from J, leaving 11 bases between. The V gene's germline CDR1 is DFQATT and CDR2 SNEGSKA (reference sequence). The CDR3 has 12 amino acids.

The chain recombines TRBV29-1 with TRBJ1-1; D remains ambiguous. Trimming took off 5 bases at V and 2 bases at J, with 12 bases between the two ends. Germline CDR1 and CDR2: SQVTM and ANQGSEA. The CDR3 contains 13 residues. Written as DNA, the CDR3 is TGCAGCGTTTCGCGGGTTGTAAACACTGAAGCTTTCTTT. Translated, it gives CSVSRVVNTEAFF.

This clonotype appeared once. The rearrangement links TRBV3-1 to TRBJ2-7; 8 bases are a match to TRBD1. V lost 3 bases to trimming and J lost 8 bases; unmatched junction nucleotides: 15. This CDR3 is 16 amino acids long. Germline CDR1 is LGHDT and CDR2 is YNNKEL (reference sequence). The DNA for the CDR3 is TGTGCCAGCAGCCAGGAAAGGGGGACAGGCCCAACGAAGCAGTACTTC. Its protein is CASSQERGTGPTKQYF.

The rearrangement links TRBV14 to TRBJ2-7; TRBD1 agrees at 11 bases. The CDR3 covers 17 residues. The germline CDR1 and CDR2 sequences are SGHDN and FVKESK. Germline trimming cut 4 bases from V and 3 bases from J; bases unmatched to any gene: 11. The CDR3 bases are TGTGCCAGCAGCCTTAAATCCGGGACAGGGGGTTACTACGAGCAGTACTTC. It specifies CASSLKSGTGGYYEQYF.

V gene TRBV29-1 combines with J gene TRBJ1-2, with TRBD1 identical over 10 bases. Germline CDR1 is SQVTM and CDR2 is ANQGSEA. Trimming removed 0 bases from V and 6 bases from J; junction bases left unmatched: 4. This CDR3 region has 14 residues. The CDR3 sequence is CSVEEVTGGDGYTF. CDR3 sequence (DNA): TGCAGCGTTGAAGAAGTGACAGGGGGCGATGGCTACACCTTC.

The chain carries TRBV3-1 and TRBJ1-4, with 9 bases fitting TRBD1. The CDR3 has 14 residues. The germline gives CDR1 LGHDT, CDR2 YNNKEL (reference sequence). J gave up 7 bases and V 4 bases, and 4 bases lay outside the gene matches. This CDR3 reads CASSLTGGFEKLFF. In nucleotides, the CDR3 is TGTGCCAGCAGCCTCACAGGGGGCTTTGAAAAACTGTTTTTT.

The CDR3 reads CASSLGRGLTNTDTQYF. Written as DNA, the CDR3 is TGTGCCAGCAGTTTAGGTAGGGGCCTTACAAACACAGATACGCAGTATTTT. This chain connects TRBV27 to TRBJ2-3; possible D gene TRBD1, 5 bases. In germline, CDR1 is MNHEY, CDR2 SMNVEV (reference sequence). CDR3 length: 17 amino acids. V was clipped by 2 bases and J by 2 bases, with 17 bases between them.

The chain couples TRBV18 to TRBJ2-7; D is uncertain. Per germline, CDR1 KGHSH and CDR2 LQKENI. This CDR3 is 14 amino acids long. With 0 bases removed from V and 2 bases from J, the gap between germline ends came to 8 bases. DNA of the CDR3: TGTGCCAGCTCACCACCAAATGAAGCCTACGAGCAGTACTTC. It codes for CASSPPNEAYEQYF.

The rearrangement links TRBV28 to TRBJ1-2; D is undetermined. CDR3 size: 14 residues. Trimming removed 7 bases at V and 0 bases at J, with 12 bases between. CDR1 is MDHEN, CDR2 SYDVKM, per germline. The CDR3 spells CASKKRGANYGYTF. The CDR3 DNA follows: TGTGCCAGCAAGAAACGCGGGGCTAACTATGGCTACACCTTC.